The clone carrying this T cell receptor (beta chain) was seen more than once but under ten times. Its antigen is not identified. The source of the sample is a study of yellow fever vaccine responses in identical twins. Study results and limitations: On the reported evidence, twins' vaccine T cell responses seemed partly convergent and partly personalized.

V was shortened by 2 bases and J by 0 bases, with 13 bases between the two germline ends. In germline, CDR1 is MNHEY, CDR2 SVGAGI. This CDR3 is built from 16 residues. MiXCR was run by TCRdb on the RT-PCR reads, yielding one entry per CDR3 protein. The table shows approximately 490 distinct CDR3 sequences, with more than 80% occurring only once. The rearrangement links TRBV6-5 to TRBJ1-1, with D hard to call. This clonotype was obtained from a woman aged 18-35 years who received the yellow fever vaccine. The sequencing here drew on T cells from blood (PBMCs), unsorted or a sorted subset (not recorded which), taken before or after yellow fever vaccination (not recorded which). CDR3 in DNA: TGTGCCAGCAGTTACCAGGCAGCCACAGTGAACACTGAAGCTTTCTTT. Encoded protein: CASSYQAATVNTEAFF.